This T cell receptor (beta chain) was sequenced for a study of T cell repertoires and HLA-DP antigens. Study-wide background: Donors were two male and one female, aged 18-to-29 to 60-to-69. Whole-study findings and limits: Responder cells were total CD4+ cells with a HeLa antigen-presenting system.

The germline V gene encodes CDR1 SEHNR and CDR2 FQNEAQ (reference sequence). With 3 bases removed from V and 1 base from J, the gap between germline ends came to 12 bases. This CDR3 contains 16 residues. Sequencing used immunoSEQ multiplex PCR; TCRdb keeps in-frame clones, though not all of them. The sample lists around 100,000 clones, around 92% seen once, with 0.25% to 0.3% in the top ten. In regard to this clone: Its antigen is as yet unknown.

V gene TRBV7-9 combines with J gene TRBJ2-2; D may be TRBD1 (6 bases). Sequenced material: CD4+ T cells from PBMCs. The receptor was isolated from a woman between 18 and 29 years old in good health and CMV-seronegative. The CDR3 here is CASSFKPGQNTGELFF. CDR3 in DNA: TGTGCCAGCAGCTTTAAGCCGGGACAGAACACCGGGGAGCTGTTTTTT.